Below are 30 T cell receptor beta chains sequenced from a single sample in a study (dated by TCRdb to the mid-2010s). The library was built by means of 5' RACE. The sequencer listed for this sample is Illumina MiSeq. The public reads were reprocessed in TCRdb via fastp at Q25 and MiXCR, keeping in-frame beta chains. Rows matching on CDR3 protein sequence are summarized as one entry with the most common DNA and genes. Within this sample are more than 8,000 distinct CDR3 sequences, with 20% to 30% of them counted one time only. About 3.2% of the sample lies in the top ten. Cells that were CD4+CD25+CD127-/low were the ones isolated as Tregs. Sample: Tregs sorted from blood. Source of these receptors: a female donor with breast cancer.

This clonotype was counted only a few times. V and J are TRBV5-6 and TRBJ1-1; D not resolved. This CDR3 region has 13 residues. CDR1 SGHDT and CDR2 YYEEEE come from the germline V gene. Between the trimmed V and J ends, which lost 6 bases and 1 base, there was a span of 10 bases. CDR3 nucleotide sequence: TGTGCCAGCACCCAAGGGCCGAACACTGAAGCTTTCTTT. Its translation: CASTQGPNTEAFF. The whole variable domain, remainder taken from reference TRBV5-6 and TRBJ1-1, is DAGVTQSPTHLIKTRGQQVTLRCSPKSGHDTVSWYQQALGQGPQFIFQYYEEEERQRGNFPDRFSGHQFPNYSSELNVNALLLGDSALYLCASTQGPNTEAFFGQGTRLTVV.

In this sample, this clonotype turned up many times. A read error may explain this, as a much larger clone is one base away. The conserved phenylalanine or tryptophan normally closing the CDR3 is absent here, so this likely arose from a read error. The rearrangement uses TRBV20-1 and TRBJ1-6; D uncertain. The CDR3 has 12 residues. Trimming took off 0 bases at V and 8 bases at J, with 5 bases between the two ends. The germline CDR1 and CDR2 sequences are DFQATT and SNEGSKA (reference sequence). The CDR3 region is CSARDPYSPLHL. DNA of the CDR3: TGCAGTGCTAGAGATCCTTATTCACCCCTCCACCTT.

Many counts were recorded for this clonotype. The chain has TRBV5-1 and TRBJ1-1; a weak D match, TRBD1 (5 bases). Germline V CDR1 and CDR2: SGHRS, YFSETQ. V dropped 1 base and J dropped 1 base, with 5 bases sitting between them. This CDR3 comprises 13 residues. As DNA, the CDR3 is TGCGCCAGCAGCTTGACAGGGAACACTGAAGCTTTCTTT. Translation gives CASSLTGNTEAFF.

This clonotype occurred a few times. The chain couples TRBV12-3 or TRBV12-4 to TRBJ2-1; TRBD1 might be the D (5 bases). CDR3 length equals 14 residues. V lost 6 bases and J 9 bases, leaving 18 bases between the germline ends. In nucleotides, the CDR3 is TGTGCCAGCAGCCCACCCGGATGGGGCCGTGAGCAGTTCTTC. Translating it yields CASSPPGWGREQFF.

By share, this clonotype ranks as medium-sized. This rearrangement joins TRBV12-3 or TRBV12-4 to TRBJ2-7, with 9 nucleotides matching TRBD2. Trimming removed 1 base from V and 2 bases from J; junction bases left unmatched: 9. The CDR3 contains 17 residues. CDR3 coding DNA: TGTGCCAGCAGTTTAGATGGCCTAGCGGGATTTCCCTACGAGCAGTACTTC. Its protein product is CASSLDGLAGFPYEQYF.

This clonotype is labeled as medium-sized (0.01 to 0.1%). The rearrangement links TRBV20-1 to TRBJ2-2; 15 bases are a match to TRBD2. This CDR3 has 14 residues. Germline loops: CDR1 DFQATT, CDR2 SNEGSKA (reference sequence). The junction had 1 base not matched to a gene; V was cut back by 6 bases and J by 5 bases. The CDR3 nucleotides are TGCAGTGCGGGGACTAGCGGGAGGACCGGGGAGCTGTTTTTT. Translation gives CSAGTSGRTGELFF.

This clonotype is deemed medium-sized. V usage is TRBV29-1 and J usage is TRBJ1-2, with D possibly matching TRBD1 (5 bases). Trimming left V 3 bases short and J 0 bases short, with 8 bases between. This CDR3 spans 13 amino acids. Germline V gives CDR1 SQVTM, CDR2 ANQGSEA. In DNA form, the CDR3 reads TGCAGCGTTGAGAGGGGAACTAACTATGGCTACACCTTC. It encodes CSVERGTNYGYTF.

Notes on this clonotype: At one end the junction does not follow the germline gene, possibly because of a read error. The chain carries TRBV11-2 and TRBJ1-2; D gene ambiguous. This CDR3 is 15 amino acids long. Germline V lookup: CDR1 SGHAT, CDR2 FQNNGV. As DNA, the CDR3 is TGTGCCTGCAGCTTAGCGTCGGAGGTCCTCTATGGCTACACCTTC. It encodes CACSLASEVLYGYTF. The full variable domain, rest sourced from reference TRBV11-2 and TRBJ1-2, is EAGVAQSPRYKIIEKRQSVAFWCNPISGHATLYWYQQILGQGPKLLIQFQNNGVVDDSQLPKDRFSAERLKGVDSTLKIQPAKLEDSAVYLCACSLASEVLYGYTFGSGTRLTVV.

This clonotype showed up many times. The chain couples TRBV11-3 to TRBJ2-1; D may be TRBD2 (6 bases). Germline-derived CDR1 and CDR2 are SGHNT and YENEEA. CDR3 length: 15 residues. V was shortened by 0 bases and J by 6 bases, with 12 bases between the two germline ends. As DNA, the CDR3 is TGTGCCAGCAGCTTAGACCCGGGCGGGACCAATGAGCAGTTCTTC. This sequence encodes CASSLDPGGTNEQFF.

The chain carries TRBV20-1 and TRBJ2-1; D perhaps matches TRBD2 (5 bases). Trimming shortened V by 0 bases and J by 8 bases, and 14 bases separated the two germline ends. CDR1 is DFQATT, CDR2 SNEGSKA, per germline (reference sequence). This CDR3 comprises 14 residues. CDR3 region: CSARDQRRTDEQFF. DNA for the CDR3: TGCAGTGCTAGAGACCAGCGGCGGACCGATGAGCAGTTCTTC.

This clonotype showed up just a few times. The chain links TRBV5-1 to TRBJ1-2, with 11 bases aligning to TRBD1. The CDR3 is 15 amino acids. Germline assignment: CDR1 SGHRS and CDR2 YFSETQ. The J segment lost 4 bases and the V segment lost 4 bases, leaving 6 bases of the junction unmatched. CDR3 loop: CASSRSGQGGYGYTF. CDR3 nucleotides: TGCGCCAGCAGCCGCTCGGGACAGGGGGGCTATGGCTACACCTTC.

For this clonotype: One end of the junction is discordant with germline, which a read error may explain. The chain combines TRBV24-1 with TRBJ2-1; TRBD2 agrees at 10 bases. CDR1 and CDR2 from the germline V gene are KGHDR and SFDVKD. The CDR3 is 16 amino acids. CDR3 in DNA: TGCGCCACCAGTGACCCCCAAGCGGGAGGGAGGAATGAGCAGTTCTTC. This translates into CATSDPQAGGRNEQFF.

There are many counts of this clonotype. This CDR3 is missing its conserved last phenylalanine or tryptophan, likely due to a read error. The DNA of the CDR3 is TGTGCCAGCTCACCGACAGGATCCAATGAGCAGTTCCTC. Its protein product is CASSPTGSNEQFL. The chain joins TRBV18 to TRBJ2-1, with D maybe TRBD1 (6 bases). This CDR3 region has 13 residues. Trimming pared 3 bases from V and 6 bases from J, leaving 9 bases between. In germline, CDR1 is KGHSH, CDR2 LQKENI.

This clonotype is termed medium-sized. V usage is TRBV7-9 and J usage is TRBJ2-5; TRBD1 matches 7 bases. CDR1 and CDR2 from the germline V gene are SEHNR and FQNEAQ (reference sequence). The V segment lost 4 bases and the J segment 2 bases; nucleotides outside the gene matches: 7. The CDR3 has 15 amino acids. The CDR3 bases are TGTGCCAGCAGCTCCGGTGACAGGGCTCAAGAGACCCAGTACTTC. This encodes CASSSGDRAQETQYF.

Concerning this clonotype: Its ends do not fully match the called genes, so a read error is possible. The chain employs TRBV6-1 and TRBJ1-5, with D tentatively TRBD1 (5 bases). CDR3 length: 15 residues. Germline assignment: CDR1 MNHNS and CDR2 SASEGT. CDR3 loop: CASRLGQGGYQPRHF. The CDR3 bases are TGTGCCAGCAGACTCGGGCAGGGTGGCTATCAGCCCCGGCATTTT.

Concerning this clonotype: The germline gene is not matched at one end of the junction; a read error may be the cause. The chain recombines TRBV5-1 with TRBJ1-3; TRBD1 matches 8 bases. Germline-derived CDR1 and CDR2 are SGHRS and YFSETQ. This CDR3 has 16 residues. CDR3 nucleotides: TGCGCCAGCAGCTTGAATGTGGGACAGGTTGGAAACACCAAATATTTT. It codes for CASSLNVGQVGNTKYF.

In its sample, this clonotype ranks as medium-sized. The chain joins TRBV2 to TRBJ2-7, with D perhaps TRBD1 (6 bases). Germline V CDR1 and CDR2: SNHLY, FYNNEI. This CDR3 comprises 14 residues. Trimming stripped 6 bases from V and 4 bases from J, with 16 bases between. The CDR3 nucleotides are TGTGCCAGCAGGACCGGGACACTAGGATACGAGCAGTACTTC. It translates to CASRTGTLGYEQYF.

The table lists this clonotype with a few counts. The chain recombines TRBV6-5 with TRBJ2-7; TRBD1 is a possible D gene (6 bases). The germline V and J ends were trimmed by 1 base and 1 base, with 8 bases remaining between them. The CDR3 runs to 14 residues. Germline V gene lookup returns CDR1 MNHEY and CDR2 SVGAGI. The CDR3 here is CASSYYRESYEQYF. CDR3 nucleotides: TGTGCCAGCAGTTACTACAGGGAATCCTACGAGCAGTACTTC.

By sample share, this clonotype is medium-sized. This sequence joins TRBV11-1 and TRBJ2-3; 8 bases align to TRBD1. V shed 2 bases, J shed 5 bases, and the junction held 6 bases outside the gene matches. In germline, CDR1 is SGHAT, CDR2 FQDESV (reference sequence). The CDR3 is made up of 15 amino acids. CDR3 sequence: CASSLWDRQGDTQYF. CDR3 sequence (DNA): TGTGCCAGCAGCTTATGGGACAGGCAGGGAGATACGCAGTATTTT.

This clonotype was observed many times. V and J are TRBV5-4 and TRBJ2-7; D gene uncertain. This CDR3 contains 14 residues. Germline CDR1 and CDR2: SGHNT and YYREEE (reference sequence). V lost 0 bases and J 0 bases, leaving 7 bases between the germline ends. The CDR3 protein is CASSLDWGSYEQYF. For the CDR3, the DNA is TGTGCCAGCAGCTTGGACTGGGGCTCCTACGAGCAGTACTTC.

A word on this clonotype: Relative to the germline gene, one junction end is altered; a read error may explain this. The CDR3 DNA sequence: TGTGCCAGCAGTGGAAGGGACTCTGGGGCCGACGTCCTGACTTTC. Its translation: CASSGRDSGADVLTF. The chain is built from TRBV6-1 and TRBJ2-6, with a possible D match to TRBD2 (6 bases). From germline, CDR1 is MNHNS and CDR2 SASEGT. The CDR3 sequence is 15 residues long.

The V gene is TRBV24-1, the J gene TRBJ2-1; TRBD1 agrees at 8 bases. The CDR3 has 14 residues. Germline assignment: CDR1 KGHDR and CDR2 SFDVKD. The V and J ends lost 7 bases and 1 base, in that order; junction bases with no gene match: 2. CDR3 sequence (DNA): TGTGCCACCAGAGGACAGGGTTCCTACAATGAGCAGTTCTTC. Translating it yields CATRGQGSYNEQFF.

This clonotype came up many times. CDR3 DNA: TGCGCCAGCAGCTTGGACGGCTACGAGCAGTACTTC. The encoded protein is CASSLDGYEQYF. This rearrangement joins TRBV5-1 to TRBJ2-7; D remains unclear. The CDR3 has 12 residues. Germline values: CDR1 SGHRS, CDR2 YFSETQ. Trimming cost V 0 bases and J 3 bases, with 4 bases left between them. The full variable domain, with the rest looked up from reference TRBV5-1 and TRBJ2-7, is KAGVTQTPRYLIKTRGQQVTLSCSPISGHRSVSWYQQTPGQGLQFLFEYFSETQRNKGNFPGRFSGRQFSNSRSEMNVSTLELGDSALYLCASSLDGYEQYFGPGTRLTVT.

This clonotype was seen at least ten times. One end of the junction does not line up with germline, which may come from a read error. The CDR3 loop reads CASRLGDSVYEQYF. CDR3 sequence (DNA): TGTGCCAGCCGCTTGGGGGACAGCGTCTACGAGCAGTACTTC. This sequence joins TRBV5-6 and TRBJ2-7; 7 nucleotides align to TRBD1. The CDR3 sequence is 14 residues long. From germline, CDR1 is SGHDT and CDR2 YYEEEE.

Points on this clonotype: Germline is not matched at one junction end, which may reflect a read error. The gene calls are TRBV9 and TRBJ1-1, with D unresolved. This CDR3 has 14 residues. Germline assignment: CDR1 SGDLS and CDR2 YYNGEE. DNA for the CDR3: TGTGCCAGCAGCGTAGCTGTCGGGAACATTGAAGCTTTCTTT. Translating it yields CASSVAVGNIEAFF. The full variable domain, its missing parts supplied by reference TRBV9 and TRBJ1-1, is DSGVTQTPKHLITATGQRVTLRCSPRSGDLSVYWYQQSLDQGLQFLIQYYNGEERAKGNILERFSAQQFPDLHSELNLSSLELGDSALYFCASSVAVGNIEAFFGQGTRLTVV.

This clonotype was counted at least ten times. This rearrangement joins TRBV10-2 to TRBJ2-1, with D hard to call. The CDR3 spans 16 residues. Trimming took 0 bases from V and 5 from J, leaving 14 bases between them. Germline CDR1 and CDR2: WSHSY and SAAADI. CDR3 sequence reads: CASSESFSVADNEQFF. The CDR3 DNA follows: TGCGCCAGCAGTGAGTCGTTTTCAGTAGCCGACAATGAGCAGTTCTTC.

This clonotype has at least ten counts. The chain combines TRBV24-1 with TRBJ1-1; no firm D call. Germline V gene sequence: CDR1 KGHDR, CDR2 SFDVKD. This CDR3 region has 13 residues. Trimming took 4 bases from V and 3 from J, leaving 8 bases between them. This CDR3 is CATSDQMDTEAFF. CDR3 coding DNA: TGTGCCACCAGTGACCAAATGGACACTGAAGCTTTCTTT.

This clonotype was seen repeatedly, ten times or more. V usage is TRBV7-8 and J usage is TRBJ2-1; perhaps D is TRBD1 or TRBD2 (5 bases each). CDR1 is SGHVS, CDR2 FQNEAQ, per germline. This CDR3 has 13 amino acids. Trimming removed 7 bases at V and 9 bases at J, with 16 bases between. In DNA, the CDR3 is TGTGCCAGCACCGCCGGGGCCTACGGTGAGCAGTTCTTC. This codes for CASTAGAYGEQFF.

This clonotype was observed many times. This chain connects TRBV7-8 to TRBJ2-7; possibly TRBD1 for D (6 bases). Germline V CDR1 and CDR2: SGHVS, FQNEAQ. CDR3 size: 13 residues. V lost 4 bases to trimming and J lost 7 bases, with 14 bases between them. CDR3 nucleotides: TGTGCCAGCAGCTCCGGACAGACTGGAGAGCAGTACTTC. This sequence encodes CASSSGQTGEQYF. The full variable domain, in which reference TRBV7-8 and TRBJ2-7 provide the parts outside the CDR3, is GAGVSQSPRYKVAKRGQDVALRCDPISGHVSLFWYQQALGQGPEFLTYFQNEAQLDKSGLPSDRFFAERPEGSVSTLKIQRTQQEDSAVYLCASSSGQTGEQYFGPGTRLTVT.

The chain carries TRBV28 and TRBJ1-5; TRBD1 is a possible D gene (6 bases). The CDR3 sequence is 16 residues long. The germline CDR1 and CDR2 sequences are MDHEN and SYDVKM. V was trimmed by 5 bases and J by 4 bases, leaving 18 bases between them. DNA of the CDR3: TGTGCCAGCAGTGATAAGGACAGTGGACTGAATCAGCCCCAGCATTTT. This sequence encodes CASSDKDSGLNQPQHF. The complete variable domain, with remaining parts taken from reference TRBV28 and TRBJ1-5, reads DVKVTQSSRYLVKRTGEKVFLECVQDMDHENMFWYRQDPGLGLRLIYFSYDVKMKEKGDIPEGYSVSREKKERFSLILESASTNQTSMYLCASSDKDSGLNQPQHFGDGTRLSIL.